The T cell receptor (beta chain) described here comes from a study of T cell clusters in autoimmune cytopenias. Whole-study results and caveats: TRB repertoire shifts in secondary cytopenia and chronic lymphocytic leukemia mostly reflected lymphoma, not autoimmunity. Comparing secondary cytopenia with chronic lymphocytic leukemia showed no cluster-lack signature, apparently masked by lymphoma repertoire.

TRB rearrangements were amplified by touch-down multiplex PCR with mixed TRB-A/B primers. Reanalyzing the multiplex PCR reads, TCRdb keeps one entry per CDR3 protein, without DNA. The sample data list about 9,500 distinct CDR3 sequences. About this clonotype: Its specificity is unknown.

Each sample's input was 250 ng genomic DNA, roughly 40,000 genome equivalents. Germline lookup yields CDR1 MNHEY and CDR2 SVGEGT. CDR3 length: 14 residues. The TCR comes from a human donor with an autoimmune cytopenia or autoimmune hepatitis (not recorded which). This rearrangement joins TRBV6-2 or TRBV6-3 to TRBJ1-2; lacking DNA, the TRBD1 call made by TCRdb goes unchecked. Input material: peripheral blood. The CDR3 here is CASGDSYKGSGYTF.